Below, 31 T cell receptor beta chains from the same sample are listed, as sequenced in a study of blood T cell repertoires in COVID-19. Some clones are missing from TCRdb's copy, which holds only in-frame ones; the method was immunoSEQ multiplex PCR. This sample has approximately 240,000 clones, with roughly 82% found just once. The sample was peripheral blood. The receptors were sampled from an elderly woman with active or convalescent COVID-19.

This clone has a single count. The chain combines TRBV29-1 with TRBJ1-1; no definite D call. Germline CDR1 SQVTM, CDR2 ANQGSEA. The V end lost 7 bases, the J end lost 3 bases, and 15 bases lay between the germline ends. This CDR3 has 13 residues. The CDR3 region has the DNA TGCAGCGCCTCGGGAGCCGGGGACACTGAAGCTTTCTTT. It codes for CSASGAGDTEAFF. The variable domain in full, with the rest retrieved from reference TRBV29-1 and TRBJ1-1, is SAVISQKPSRDICQRGTSLTIQCQVDSQVTMMFWYRQQPGQSLTLIATANQGSEATYESGFVIDKFPISRPNLTFSTLTVSNMSPEDSSIYLCSASGAGDTEAFFGQGTRLTVV.

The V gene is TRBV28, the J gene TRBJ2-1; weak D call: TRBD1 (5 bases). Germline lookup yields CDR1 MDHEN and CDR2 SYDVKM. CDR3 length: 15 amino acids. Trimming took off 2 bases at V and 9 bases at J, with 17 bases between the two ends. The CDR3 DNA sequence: TGTGCCAGCAGTTTAGGGCAGGGAAGGGCTGGTGAGCAGTTCTTC. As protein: CASSLGQGRAGEQFF.

The CDR3 loop is CASSPPDSNMNTEAFF. CDR3 sequence (DNA): TGTGCCAGCAGTCCTCCGGACAGTAACATGAACACTGAAGCTTTCTTT. This chain joins TRBV28 and TRBJ1-1; weak D call: TRBD1 (6 bases). The CDR3 totals 16 residues. V lost 5 bases, J lost 0 bases, and 16 bases lay in between. Germline V gene lookup returns CDR1 MDHEN and CDR2 SYDVKM.

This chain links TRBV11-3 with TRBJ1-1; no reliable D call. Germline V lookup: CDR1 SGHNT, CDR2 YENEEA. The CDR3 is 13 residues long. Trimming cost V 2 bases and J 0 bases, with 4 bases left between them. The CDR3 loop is CASSLTVNTEAFF. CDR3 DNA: TGTGCCAGCAGCTTAACAGTGAACACTGAAGCTTTCTTT.

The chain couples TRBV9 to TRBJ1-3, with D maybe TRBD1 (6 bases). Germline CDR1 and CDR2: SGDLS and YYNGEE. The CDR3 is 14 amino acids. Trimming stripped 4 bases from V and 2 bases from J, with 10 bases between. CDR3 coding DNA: TGTGCCAGCAGCCCCGGACAGCCTGGAAACACCATATATTTT. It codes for CASSPGQPGNTIYF.

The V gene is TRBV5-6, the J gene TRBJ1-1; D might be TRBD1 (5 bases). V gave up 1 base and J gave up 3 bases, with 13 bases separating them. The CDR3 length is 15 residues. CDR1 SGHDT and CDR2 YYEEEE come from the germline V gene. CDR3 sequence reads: CASSLRPQGDTEAFF. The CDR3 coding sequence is TGTGCCAGCAGCTTGCGCCCGCAAGGGGACACTGAAGCTTTCTTT.

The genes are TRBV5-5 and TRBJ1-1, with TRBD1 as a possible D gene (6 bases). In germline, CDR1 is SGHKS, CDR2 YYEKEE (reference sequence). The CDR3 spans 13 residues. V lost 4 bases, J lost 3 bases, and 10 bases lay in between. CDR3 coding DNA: TGTGCCAGCAGCCAACAGGGATACACTGAAGCTTTCTTT. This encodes CASSQQGYTEAFF.

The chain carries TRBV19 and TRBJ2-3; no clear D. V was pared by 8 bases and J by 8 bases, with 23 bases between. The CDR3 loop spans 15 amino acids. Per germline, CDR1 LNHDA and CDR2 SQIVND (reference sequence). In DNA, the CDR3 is TGTGCCAGTTCCGGCGCCTCTTCTCGGTCAGGTACGCAGTATTTT. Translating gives CASSGASSRSGTQYF.

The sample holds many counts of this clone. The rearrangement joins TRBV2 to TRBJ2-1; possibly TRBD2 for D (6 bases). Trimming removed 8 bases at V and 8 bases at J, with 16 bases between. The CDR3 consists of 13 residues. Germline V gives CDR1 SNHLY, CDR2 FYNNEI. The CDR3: CASSGTLAYEQFF. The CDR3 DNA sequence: TGTGCCAGCTCAGGGACTCTCGCTTATGAGCAGTTCTTC.

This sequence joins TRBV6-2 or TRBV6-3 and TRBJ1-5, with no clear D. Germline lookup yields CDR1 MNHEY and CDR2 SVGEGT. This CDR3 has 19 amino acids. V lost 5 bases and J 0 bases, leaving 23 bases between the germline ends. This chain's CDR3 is CASSPAGLSSRYSNQPQHF. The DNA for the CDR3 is TGTGCCAGCAGTCCCGCGGGGTTGAGTAGCCGCTATAGCAATCAGCCCCAGCATTTT.

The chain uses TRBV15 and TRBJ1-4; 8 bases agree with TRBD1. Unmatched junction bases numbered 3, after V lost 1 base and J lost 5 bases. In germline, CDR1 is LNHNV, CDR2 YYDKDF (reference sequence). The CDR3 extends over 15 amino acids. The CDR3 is CATSRGDRTNEKLFF. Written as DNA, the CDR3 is TGTGCCACCAGCAGAGGGGACAGGACGAATGAAAAACTGTTTTTT.

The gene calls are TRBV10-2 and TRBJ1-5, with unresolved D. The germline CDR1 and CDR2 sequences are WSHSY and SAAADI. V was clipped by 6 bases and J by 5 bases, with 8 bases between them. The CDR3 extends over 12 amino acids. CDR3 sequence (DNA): TGCGCCAGCAGAAACGGTGATCAGCCCCAGCATTTT. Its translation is CASRNGDQPQHF.

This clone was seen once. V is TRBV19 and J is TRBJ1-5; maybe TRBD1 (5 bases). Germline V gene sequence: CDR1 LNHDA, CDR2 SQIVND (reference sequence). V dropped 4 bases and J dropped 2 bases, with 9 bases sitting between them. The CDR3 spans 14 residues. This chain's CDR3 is CASSSGGGNQPQHF. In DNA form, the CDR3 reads TGTGCCAGTAGTAGCGGGGGAGGCAATCAGCCCCAGCATTTT.

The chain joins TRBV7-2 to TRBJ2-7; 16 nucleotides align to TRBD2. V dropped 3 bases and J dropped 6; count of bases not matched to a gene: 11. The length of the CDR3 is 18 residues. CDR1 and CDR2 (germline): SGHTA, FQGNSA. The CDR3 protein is CASSFRTGLAGGPGEQYF. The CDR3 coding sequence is TGTGCCAGCAGCTTTCGAACGGGACTAGCGGGAGGGCCTGGCGAGCAGTACTTC. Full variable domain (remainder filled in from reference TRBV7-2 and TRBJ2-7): GAGVSQSPSNKVTEKGKDVELRCDPISGHTALYWYRQSLGQGLEFLIYFQGNSAPDKSGLPSDRFSAERTGGSVSTLTIQRTQQEDSAVYLCASSFRTGLAGGPGEQYFGPGTRLTVT.

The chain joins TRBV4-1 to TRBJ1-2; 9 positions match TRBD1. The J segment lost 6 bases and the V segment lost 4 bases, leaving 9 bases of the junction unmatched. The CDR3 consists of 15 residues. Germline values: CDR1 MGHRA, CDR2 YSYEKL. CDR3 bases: TGCGCCAGCAGCCCACGATCCGGGACAGGGAATGGCTACACCTTC. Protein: CASSPRSGTGNGYTF.

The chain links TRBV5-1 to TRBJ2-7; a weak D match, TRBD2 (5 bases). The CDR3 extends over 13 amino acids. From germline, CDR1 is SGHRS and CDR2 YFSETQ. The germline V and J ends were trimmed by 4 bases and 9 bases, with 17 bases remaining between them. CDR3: CASSVLGPGGQYF. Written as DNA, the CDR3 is TGCGCCAGCAGCGTCCTAGGGCCAGGAGGGCAGTACTTC. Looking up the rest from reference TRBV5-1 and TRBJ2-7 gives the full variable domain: KAGVTQTPRYLIKTRGQQVTLSCSPISGHRSVSWYQQTPGQGLQFLFEYFSETQRNKGNFPGRFSGRQFSNSRSEMNVSTLELGDSALYLCASSVLGPGGQYFGPGTRLTVT.

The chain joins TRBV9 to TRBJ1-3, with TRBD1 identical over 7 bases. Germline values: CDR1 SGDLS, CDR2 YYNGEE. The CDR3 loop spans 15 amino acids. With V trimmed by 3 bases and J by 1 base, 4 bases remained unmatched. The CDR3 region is CASSATGFSGNTIYF. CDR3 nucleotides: TGTGCCAGCAGCGCGACAGGGTTTTCTGGAAACACCATATATTTT.

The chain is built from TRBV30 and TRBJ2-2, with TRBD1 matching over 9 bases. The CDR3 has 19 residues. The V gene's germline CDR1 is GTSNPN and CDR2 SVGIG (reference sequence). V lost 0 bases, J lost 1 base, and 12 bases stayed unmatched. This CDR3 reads CAWSVRRTGVTWNTGELFF. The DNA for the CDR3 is TGTGCCTGGAGTGTACGAAGGACAGGGGTGACGTGGAACACCGGGGAGCTGTTTTTT. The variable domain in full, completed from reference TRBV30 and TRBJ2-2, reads SQTIHQWPATLVQPVGSPLSLECTVEGTSNPNLYWYRQAAGRGLQLLFYSVGIGQISSEVPQNLSASRPQDRQFILSSKKLLLSDSGFYLCAWSVRRTGVTWNTGELFFGEGSRLTVL.

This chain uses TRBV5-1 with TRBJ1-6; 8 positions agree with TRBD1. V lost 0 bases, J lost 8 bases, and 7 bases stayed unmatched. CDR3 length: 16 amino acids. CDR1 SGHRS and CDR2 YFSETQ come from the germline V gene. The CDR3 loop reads CASSLEAGGIDSPLHF. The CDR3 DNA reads TGCGCCAGCAGCTTGGAGGCAGGGGGCATCGATTCACCCCTCCACTTT.

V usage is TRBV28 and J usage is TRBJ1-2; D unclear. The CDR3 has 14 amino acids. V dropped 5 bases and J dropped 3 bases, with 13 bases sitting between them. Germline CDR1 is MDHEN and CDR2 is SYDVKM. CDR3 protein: CASSLPGIHYGYTF. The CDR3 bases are TGTGCCAGCAGTCTTCCGGGGATACACTATGGCTACACCTTC.

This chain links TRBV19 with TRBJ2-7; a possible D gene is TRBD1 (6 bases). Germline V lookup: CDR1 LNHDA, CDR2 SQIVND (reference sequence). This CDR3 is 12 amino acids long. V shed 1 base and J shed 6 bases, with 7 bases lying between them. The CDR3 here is CASSIGGGEQYF. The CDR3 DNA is TGTGCCAGTAGTATAGGAGGGGGCGAGCAGTACTTC.

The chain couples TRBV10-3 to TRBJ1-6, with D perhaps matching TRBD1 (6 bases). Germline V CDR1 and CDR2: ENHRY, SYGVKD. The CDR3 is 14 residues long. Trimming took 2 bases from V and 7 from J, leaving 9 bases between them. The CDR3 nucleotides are TGTGCCATCAGTGAGCTTGGGGGCAATTCACCCCTCCACTTT. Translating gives CAISELGGNSPLHF.

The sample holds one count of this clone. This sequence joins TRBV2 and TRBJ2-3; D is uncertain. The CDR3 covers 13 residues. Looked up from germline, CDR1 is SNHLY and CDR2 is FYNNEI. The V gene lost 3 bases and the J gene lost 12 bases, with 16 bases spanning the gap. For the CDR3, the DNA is TGTGCCAGCAGTGAGAGGTTGATCTTAAACCAGTATTTT. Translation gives CASSERLILNQYF.

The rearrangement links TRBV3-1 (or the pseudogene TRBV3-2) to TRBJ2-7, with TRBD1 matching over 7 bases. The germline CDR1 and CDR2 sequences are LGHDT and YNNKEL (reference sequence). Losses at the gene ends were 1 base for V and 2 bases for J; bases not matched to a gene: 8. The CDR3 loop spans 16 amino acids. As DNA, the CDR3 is TGTGCCAGCAGCCAAGTCCTGAGGGGGCTTACCTACGAGCAGTACTTC. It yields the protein CASSQVLRGLTYEQYF.

The CDR3 loop is CASSAPFGRGNTGELFF. CDR3 in DNA: TGTGCCAGCAGTGCCCCATTCGGGAGGGGAAACACCGGGGAGCTGTTTTTT. The V call is TRBV6-1, the J call TRBJ2-2; 8 nucleotides align to TRBD2. This CDR3 has 17 amino acids. Germline lookup yields CDR1 MNHNS and CDR2 SASEGT. The V gene end was trimmed by 4 bases and the J gene end by 2 bases; junction bases not matched to a gene: 9.

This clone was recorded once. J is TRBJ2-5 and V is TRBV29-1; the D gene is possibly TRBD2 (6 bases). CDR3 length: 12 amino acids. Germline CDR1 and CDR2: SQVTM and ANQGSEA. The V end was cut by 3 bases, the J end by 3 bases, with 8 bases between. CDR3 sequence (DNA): TGCAGCGTTGACGGAGGGGAAGAGACCCAGTACTTC. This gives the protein CSVDGGEETQYF.

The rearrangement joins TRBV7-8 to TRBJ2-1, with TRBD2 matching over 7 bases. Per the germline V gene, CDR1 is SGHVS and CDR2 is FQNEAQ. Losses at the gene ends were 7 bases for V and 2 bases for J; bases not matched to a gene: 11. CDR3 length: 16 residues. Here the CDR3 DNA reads TGTGCCAGCACCCCTTGGGGGGGGGACCCCTACAATGAGCAGTTCTTC. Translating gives CASTPWGGDPYNEQFF. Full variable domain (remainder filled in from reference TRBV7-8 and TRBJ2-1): GAGVSQSPRYKVAKRGQDVALRCDPISGHVSLFWYQQALGQGPEFLTYFQNEAQLDKSGLPSDRFFAERPEGSVSTLKIQRTQQEDSAVYLCASTPWGGDPYNEQFFGPGTRLTVL.

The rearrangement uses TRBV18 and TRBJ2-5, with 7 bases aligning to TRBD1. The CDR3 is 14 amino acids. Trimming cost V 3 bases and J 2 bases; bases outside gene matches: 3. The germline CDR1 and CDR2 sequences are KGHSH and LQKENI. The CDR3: CASSPQGVQETQYF. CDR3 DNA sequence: TGTGCCAGCTCACCCCAGGGGGTACAAGAGACCCAGTACTTC.

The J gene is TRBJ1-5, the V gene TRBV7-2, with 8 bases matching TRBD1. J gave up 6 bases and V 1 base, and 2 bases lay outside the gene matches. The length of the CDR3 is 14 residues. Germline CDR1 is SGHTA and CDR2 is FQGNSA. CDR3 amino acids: CASSLGQGAQPQHF. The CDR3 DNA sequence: TGTGCCAGCAGCTTAGGGCAGGGGGCTCAGCCCCAGCATTTT. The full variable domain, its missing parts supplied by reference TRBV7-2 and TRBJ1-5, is GAGVSQSPSNKVTEKGKDVELRCDPISGHTALYWYRQSLGQGLEFLIYFQGNSAPDKSGLPSDRFSAERTGGSVSTLTIQRTQQEDSAVYLCASSLGQGAQPQHFGDGTRLSIL.

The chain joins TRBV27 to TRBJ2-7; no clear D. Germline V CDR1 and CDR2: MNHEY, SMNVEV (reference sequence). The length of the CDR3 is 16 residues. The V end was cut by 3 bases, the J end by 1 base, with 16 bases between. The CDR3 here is CASSLGRPGLSYEQYF. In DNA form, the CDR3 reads TGTGCCAGCAGTTTGGGTCGGCCAGGTTTATCCTACGAGCAGTACTTC.

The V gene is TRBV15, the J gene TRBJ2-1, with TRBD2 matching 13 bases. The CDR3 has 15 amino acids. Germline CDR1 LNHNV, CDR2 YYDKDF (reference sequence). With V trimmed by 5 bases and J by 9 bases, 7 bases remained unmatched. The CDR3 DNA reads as TGTGCCACCAGCGGACTAGCGGGGGCATCCGGTGAGCAGTTCTTC. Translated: CATSGLAGASGEQFF.